One sample yielded the 5 T cell receptor beta chains listed below, sequenced in a study of cytomegalovirus exposure and HLA in healthy donors (dated by TCRdb to about 2017). The library was generated by the immunoSEQ multiplex PCR assay. For the multiplex PCR, a mixture combining 60 forward primers for TCR Vbeta segments and 13 reverse primers for TCR Jbeta segments was used. The table comes from immuneACCESS by way of TCRdb, which keeps in-frame sequences with V and J called. Part of the clones is missing from these tables; in studies checked, under half for an unresolved V gene and the rest for unknown reasons. The sample table holds just over 200,000 clones. Roughly 1.2% of the sample lies in the top ten. The sequenced sample was PBMCs. These receptors came from a girl aged 2 to 10 in good health and CMV-seropositive.

This sequence joins TRBV6-6 and TRBJ1-2; 8 bases agree with TRBD1. CDR1 is MNHNY and CDR2 is SVGAGI in the germline V gene (reference sequence). The CDR3 has 15 residues. Unmatched junction bases numbered 9, after V lost 5 bases and J lost 4 bases. The CDR3 is CASSNPGQALYGYTF. The CDR3 coding sequence is TGTGCCAGCAGTAACCCGGGACAGGCCCTCTATGGCTACACCTTC.

In regard to this clone: Relative to the germline gene, one junction end is altered; a read error may explain this. The chain carries TRBV7-9 and TRBJ1-2; D is perhaps TRBD1 (5 bases). Germline-derived CDR1 and CDR2 are SEHNR and FQNEAQ (reference sequence). This CDR3 has 12 amino acids. The CDR3 loop reads CAGSTGQTGYTF. CDR3 bases: TGTGCCGGCAGCACCGGACAAACCGGCTACACCTTC.

The chain joins TRBV5-1 to TRBJ2-7, with 10 nucleotides matching TRBD2. The CDR3 is 14 residues long. The J segment lost 2 bases and the V segment lost 4 bases, leaving 3 bases of the junction unmatched. Germline V gene data show CDR1 as SGHRS and CDR2 as YFSETQ. The CDR3 here is CASSPSGSPYEQYF. In nucleotides, the CDR3 is TGCGCCAGCAGCCCTAGCGGGAGCCCCTACGAGCAGTACTTC.

The CDR3 nucleotides read TGTGCCAGCTCACCACCGGACAGGGGCGATACGCAGTATTTT. This encodes CASSPPDRGDTQYF. J is TRBJ2-3 and V is TRBV18, with 9 bases fitting TRBD1. CDR1 is KGHSH and CDR2 is LQKENI in the germline V gene. This CDR3 has 14 residues. V lost 0 bases to trimming and J lost 6 bases; unmatched junction nucleotides: 1.

The gene calls are TRBV10-3 and TRBJ1-1; 7 bases fit TRBD1. This CDR3 has 13 residues. J was trimmed by 9 bases and V by 4 bases; bases with no gene match: 8. Germline CDR1 reads ENHRY; CDR2 reads SYGVKD. The CDR3 region is CAISGGQNPKAFF. The DNA of the CDR3 is TGTGCCATCAGTGGGGGACAGAATCCTAAAGCTTTCTTT.